The sequence of this T cell receptor beta chain was determined in a study of response to subunit inactivated influenza vaccine. Study results and limitations: With each seasonal influenza vaccination, the authors suggested, few new T cells are recruited.

In TCRdb, the RT-PCR reads were re-called with MiXCR into one record per CDR3 protein. Of hundreds of thousands of distinct CDR3 sequences in the sample, less than 10% were seen once. Regarding this clonotype: Its antigen is currently unknown.

This TCR was sampled from a man aged 45 to 75 who received an inactivated influenza vaccine. The material was PBMCs from blood, obtained roughly 24 months after vaccination.

CDR3 region: CSATSLAGIETQYF. The CDR3 region has the DNA TGCAGTGCTACGTCACTAGCGGGGATAGAGACCCAGTACTTC. The chain is built from TRBV20-1 and TRBJ2-5, with 10 nucleotides matching TRBD2. V was pared by 4 bases and J by 4 bases, with 6 bases of the junction left unmatched. Germline V gene lookup returns CDR1 DFQATT and CDR2 SNEGSKA (reference sequence). The CDR3 runs to 14 residues.